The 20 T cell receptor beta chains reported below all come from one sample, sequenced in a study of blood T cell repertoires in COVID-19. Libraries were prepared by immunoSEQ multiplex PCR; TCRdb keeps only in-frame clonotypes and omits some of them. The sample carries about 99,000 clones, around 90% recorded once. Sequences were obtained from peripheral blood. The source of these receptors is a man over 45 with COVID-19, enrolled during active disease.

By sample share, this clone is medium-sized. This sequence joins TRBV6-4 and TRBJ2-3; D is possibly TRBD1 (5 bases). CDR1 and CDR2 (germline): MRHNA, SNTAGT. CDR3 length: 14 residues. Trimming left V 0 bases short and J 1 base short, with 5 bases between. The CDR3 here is CASSDSQGTDTQYF. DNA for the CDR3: TGTGCCAGCAGTGACTCACAGGGCACAGATACGCAGTATTTT.

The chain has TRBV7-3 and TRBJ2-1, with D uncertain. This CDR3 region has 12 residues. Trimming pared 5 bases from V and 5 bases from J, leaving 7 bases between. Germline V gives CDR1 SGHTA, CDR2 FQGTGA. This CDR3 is CASSDNNNEQFF. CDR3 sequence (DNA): TGTGCCAGCAGCGACAATAACAATGAGCAGTTCTTC. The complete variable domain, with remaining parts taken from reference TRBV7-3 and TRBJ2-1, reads GAGVSQTPSNKVTEKGKYVELRCDPISGHTALYWYRQSLGQGPEFLIYFQGTGAADDSGLPNDRFFAVRPEGSVSTLKIQRTERGDSAVYLCASSDNNNEQFFGPGTRLTVL.

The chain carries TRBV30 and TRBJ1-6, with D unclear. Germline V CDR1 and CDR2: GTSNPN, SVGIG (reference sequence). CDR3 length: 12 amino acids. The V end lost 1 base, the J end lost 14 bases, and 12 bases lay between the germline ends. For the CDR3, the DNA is TGTGCCTGGAGTGGGGCCAGCATCACCCTCCACTTT. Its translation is CAWSGASITLHF.

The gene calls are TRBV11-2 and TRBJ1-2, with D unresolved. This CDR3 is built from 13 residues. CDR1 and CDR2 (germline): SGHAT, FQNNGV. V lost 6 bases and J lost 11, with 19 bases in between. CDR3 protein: CASSSPRRYGYTF. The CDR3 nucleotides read TGTGCCAGCAGTTCCCCGCGTCGTTACGGGTACACCTTC. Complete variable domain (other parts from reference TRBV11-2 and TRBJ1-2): EAGVAQSPRYKIIEKRQSVAFWCNPISGHATLYWYQQILGQGPKLLIQFQNNGVVDDSQLPKDRFSAERLKGVDSTLKIQPAKLEDSAVYLCASSSPRRYGYTFGSGTRLTVV.

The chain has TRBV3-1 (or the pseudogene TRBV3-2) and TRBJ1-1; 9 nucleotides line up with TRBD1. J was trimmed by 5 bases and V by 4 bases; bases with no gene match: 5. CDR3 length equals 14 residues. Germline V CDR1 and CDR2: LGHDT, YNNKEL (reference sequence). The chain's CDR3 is CASSPDRGWTEAFF. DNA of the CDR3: TGTGCCAGCAGCCCGGACAGGGGCTGGACTGAAGCTTTCTTT.

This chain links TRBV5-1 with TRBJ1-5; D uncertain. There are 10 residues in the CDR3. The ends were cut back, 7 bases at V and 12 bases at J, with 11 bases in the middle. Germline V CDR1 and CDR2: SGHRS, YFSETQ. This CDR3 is CASGPSHQHF. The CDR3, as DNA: TGCGCCAGCGGGCCCTCTCACCAGCATTTT. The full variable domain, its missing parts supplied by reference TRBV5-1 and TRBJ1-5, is KAGVTQTPRYLIKTRGQQVTLSCSPISGHRSVSWYQQTPGQGLQFLFEYFSETQRNKGNFPGRFSGRQFSNSRSEMNVSTLELGDSALYLCASGPSHQHFGDGTRLSIL.

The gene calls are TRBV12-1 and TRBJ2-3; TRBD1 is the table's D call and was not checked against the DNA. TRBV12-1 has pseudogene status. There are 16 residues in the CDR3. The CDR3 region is CASSSAGTGRKDTQYF. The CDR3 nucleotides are TGTGCCAGCAGCTCCGCCGGGACAGGGAGGAAAGATACGCAGTATTTT.

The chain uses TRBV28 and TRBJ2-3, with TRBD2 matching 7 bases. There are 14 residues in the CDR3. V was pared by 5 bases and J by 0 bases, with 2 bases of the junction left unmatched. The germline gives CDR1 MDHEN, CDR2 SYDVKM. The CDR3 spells CASSPAGSTDTQYF. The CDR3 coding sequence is TGTGCCAGCAGTCCAGCGGGGAGCACAGATACGCAGTATTTT.

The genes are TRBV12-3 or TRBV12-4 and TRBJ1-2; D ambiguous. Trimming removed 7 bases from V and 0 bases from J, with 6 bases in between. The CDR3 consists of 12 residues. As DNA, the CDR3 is TGTGCCAGCACCATAGCTAACTATGGCTACACCTTC. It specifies CASTIANYGYTF.

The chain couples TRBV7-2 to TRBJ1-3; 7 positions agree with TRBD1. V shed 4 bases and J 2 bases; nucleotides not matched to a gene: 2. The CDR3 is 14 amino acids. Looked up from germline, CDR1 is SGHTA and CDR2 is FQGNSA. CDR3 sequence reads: CASSSDRAGNTIYF. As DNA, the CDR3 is TGTGCCAGCAGCTCAGACAGGGCTGGAAACACCATATATTTT.

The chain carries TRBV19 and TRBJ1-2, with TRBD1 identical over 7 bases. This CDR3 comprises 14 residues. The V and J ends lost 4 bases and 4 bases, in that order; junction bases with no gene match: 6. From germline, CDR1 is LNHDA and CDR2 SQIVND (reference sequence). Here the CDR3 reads CASSTPTGSYGYTF. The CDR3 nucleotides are TGTGCCAGTAGTACTCCGACAGGGAGCTATGGCTACACCTTC. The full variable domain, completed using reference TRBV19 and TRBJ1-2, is DGGITQSPKYLFRKEGQNVTLSCEQNLNHDAMYWYRQDPGQGLRLIYYSQIVNDFQKGDIAEGYSVSREKKESFPLTVTSAQKNPTAFYLCASSTPTGSYGYTFGSGTRLTVV.

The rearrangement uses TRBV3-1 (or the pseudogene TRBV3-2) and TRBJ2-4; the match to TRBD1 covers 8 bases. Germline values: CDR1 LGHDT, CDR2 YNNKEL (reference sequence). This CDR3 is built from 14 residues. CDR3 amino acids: CATDREKGKNIQYF. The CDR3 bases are TGTGCAACGGACAGGGAGAAGGGCAAAAACATTCAGTACTTC.

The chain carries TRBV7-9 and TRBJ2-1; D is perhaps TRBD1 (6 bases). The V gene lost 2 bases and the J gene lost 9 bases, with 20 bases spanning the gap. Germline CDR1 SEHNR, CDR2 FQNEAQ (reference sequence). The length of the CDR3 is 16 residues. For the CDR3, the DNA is TGTGCCAGCAGCTTATCAGGGGACATCGGTCCGGTTGAGCAGTTCTTC. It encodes CASSLSGDIGPVEQFF.

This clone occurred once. CDR3 nucleotides: TGTGCCAGCAGTTACCTTGGACAGGGGACTGAAGCTTTCTTT. It encodes CASSYLGQGTEAFF. This sequence joins TRBV6-5 and TRBJ1-1, with 9 bases that match TRBD1. Unmatched junction bases numbered 3, after V lost 2 bases and J lost 5 bases. The CDR3 has 14 amino acids. Per the germline V gene, CDR1 is MNHEY and CDR2 is SVGAGI.

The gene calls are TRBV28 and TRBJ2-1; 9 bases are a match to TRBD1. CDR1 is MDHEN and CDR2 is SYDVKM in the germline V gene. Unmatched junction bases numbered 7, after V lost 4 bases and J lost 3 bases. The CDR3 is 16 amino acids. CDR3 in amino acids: CASSSTGGEDYNEQFF. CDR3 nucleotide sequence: TGTGCCAGCAGTTCAACAGGGGGCGAAGACTACAATGAGCAGTTCTTC. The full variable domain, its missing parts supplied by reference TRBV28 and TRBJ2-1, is DVKVTQSSRYLVKRTGEKVFLECVQDMDHENMFWYRQDPGLGLRLIYFSYDVKMKEKGDIPEGYSVSREKKERFSLILESASTNQTSMYLCASSSTGGEDYNEQFFGPGTRLTVL.

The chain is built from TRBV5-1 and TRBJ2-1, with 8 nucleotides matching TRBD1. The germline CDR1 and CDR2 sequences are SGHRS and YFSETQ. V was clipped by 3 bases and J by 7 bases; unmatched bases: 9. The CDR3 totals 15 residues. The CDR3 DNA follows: TGCGCCAGCAGCTCTCCAGGGGGCGCGGTGAATGAGCAGTTCTTC. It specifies CASSSPGGAVNEQFF.

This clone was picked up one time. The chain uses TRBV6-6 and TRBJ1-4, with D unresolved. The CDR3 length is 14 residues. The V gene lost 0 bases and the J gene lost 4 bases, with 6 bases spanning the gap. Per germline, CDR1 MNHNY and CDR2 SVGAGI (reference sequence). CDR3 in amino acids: CASSYSQVNEKLFF. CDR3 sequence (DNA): TGTGCCAGCAGTTACTCGCAGGTTAATGAAAAACTGTTTTTT.

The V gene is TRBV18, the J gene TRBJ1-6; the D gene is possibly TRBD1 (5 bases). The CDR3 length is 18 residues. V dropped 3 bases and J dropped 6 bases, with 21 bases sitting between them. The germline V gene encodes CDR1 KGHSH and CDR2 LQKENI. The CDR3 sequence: CASSPAREGVRSNSPLHF. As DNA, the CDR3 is TGTGCCAGCTCACCGGCCAGGGAAGGAGTCAGAAGTAATTCACCCCTCCACTTT.

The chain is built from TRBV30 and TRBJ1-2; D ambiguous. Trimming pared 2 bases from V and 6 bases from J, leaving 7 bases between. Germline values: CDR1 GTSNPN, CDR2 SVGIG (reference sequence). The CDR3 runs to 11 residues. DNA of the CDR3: TGTGCCTGGAGTCCGGGGAATGGCTACACCTTC. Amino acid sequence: CAWSPGNGYTF.

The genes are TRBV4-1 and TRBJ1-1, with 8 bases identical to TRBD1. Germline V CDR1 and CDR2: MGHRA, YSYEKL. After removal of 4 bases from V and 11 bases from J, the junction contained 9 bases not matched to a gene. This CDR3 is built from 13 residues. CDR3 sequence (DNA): TGCGCCAGCAGCCTACGGACAGGGCCCGGGGCTTTCTTT. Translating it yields CASSLRTGPGAFF.